Presented here are 10 T cell receptor beta chains from one specimen sequenced in a study of T cell responses to AZD1222 COVID-19 vaccine. The assay was immunoSEQ multiplex PCR, and TCRdb's table has in-frame clones only and misses some. The sample lists some 150,000 clones; 80% to 85% were seen once. The sequencing used peripheral blood, collected on day 0 of MenACWY control vaccination. The receptors here all came from an adult in good health.

This clone appeared a single time. For the CDR3, the DNA is TGTGCCAGCTCACCAGCAGACAATCAGCCCCAGCATTTT. Translating gives CASSPADNQPQHF. The genes are TRBV18 and TRBJ1-5; D ambiguous. The germline V gene encodes CDR1 KGHSH and CDR2 LQKENI. CDR3 length equals 13 residues. The germline V and J ends were trimmed by 2 bases and 3 bases, with 5 bases remaining between them.

This clone was seen a handful of times. The rearrangement joins TRBV15 to TRBJ1-2; D call uncertain. The germline V gene encodes CDR1 LNHNV and CDR2 YYDKDF (reference sequence). The CDR3 has 14 residues. V shed 0 bases and J shed 8 bases, with 13 bases lying between them. CDR3 sequence reads: CATSRDGKGRGYTF. Written as DNA, the CDR3 is TGTGCCACCAGCAGAGATGGGAAGGGAAGGGGCTACACCTTC.

V is TRBV21-1 and J is TRBJ1-4; TRBD1 reflects the table's D call only, with no check against the DNA. TRBV21-1 is annotated as a pseudogene. The CDR3 consists of 19 residues. CDR3 region: CASSSRQDRYHATNEKLFF. CDR3 coding DNA: TGTGCCAGCAGCTCCCGCCAGGACAGATATCATGCAACTAATGAAAAACTGTTTTTT.

This chain connects TRBV5-5 to TRBJ2-1; D possibly corresponds to TRBD2 (5 bases). This CDR3 spans 11 amino acids. The V end lost 4 bases, the J end lost 14 bases, and 13 bases lay between the germline ends. Germline V gene data show CDR1 as SGHKS and CDR2 as YYEKEE (reference sequence). The CDR3 sequence is CASSISDFEFF. In nucleotides, the CDR3 is TGTGCCAGCAGCATTAGCGATTTTGAGTTCTTC.

The J gene is TRBJ1-3, the V gene TRBV15; maybe TRBD1 (5 bases). V shed 5 bases and J shed 0 bases, with 11 bases lying between them. CDR3 size: 15 residues. The germline gives CDR1 LNHNV, CDR2 YYDKDF (reference sequence). This CDR3 reads CATSGGSYSGNTIYF. The CDR3 DNA sequence: TGTGCCACCAGCGGGGGTTCCTACTCTGGAAACACCATATATTTT.

This clone was recorded once. This chain uses TRBV6-5 with TRBJ2-5, with 7 bases fitting TRBD1. The CDR3 totals 13 residues. Trimming removed 6 bases from V and 7 bases from J; junction bases left unmatched: 8. Germline CDR1 and CDR2: MNHEY and SVGAGI. The CDR3 region is CASRAQGTATQYF. DNA for the CDR3: TGTGCCAGCAGGGCACAGGGGACGGCGACCCAGTACTTC.

This clone was picked up a small number of times. V usage is TRBV19 and J usage is TRBJ1-5, with 7 bases fitting TRBD1. V was pared by 7 bases and J by 0 bases, with 6 bases of the junction left unmatched. In germline, CDR1 is LNHDA, CDR2 SQIVND (reference sequence). There are 15 residues in the CDR3. The CDR3 bases are TGTGCCAGTACCAGGGGGGGAGGTAGCAATCAGCCCCAGCATTTT. This codes for CASTRGGGSNQPQHF.

There are many counts of this clone. V is TRBV9 and J is TRBJ1-3; possibly TRBD1 for D (5 bases). From germline, CDR1 is SGDLS and CDR2 YYNGEE. V was cut by 4 bases and J by 0 bases, with 11 bases left in between. There are 15 residues in the CDR3. CDR3 amino acids: CASSPQGSSGNTIYF. DNA of the CDR3: TGTGCCAGCAGCCCCCAGGGCAGCTCTGGAAACACCATATATTTT. The full variable domain, in which reference TRBV9 and TRBJ1-3 provide the parts outside the CDR3, is DSGVTQTPKHLITATGQRVTLRCSPRSGDLSVYWYQQSLDQGLQFLIQYYNGEERAKGNILERFSAQQFPDLHSELNLSSLELGDSALYFCASSPQGSSGNTIYFGEGSWLTVV.

This clone was observed a few times. This chain links TRBV5-5 with TRBJ2-7; D is unresolved. The CDR3 consists of 14 residues. Germline lookup yields CDR1 SGHKS and CDR2 YYEKEE (reference sequence). The V end was cut by 5 bases, the J end by 0 bases, with 12 bases between. The CDR3 nucleotides are TGTGCCAGCAGGGGATCGCCCAGCTCCTACGAGCAGTACTTC. Its protein is CASRGSPSSYEQYF.

In nucleotides, the CDR3 is TGTGCCATCAGTGCCCAGGTACAAGAGACCCAGTACTTC. Translating it yields CAISAQVQETQYF. The chain links TRBV10-3 to TRBJ2-5, with D unclear. The CDR3 extends over 13 amino acids. CDR1 is ENHRY and CDR2 is SYGVKD in the germline V gene. Deletions cut 4 bases from V and 2 bases from J, with 8 bases between.